The 30 T cell receptor beta chains given below trace back to one sample, sequenced in a study of Ad26.COV2.S vaccination and SARS-CoV-2 variants. As for treatment: around 19 received Ad26.COV2.S at low or high dose, single or two shots; several received placebo; per-sample allocation not given. Samples analyzed were those drawn on day 63 after the first vaccine or placebo injection. Assay: immunoSEQ multiplex PCR; the TCRdb copy retains only in-frame clones and omits some. The top ten clones hold 6.4% of a sample with hundreds of thousands of clones, about 88% of them seen once. This specimen was peripheral blood, taken in a trial of Ad26.COV2.S vaccine versus placebo. The source of these receptors is a person aged 18-60 years who received the Ad26.COV2.S COVID-19 vaccine or a placebo.

The chain uses TRBV27 and TRBJ2-3; 9 bases fit TRBD2. Trimming took 11 bases from V and 0 from J; bases not matched to a gene: 9. The length of the CDR3 is 15 residues. Germline CDR1 reads MNHEY; CDR2 reads SMNVEV (reference sequence). For the CDR3, the DNA is TGTGCCTCGGGGGCTAGCGGGGCTAGCACAGATACGCAGTATTTT. Translating gives CASGASGASTDTQYF.

The chain combines TRBV9 with TRBJ2-2; D not certain. Germline V gene lookup returns CDR1 SGDLS and CDR2 YYNGEE. This CDR3 comprises 12 residues. The V end was cut by 0 bases, the J end by 11 bases, with 8 bases between. DNA for the CDR3: TGTGCCAGCAGCGTAGGTCCCCGTGAGCTGTTTTTT. It specifies CASSVGPRELFF. The variable domain in full, completed from reference TRBV9 and TRBJ2-2, reads DSGVTQTPKHLITATGQRVTLRCSPRSGDLSVYWYQQSLDQGLQFLIQYYNGEERAKGNILERFSAQQFPDLHSELNLSSLELGDSALYFCASSVGPRELFFGEGSRLTVL.

This chain links TRBV6-4 with TRBJ1-4; D might be TRBD1 (5 bases). Germline CDR1 and CDR2: MRHNA and SNTAGT. Trimming stripped 8 bases from V and 4 bases from J, with 20 bases between. CDR3 size: 16 residues. The CDR3 reads CASRPGAREFNEKLFF. The CDR3 coding sequence is TGTGCCAGCCGTCCTGGGGCCCGGGAATTTAATGAAAAACTGTTTTTT.

This chain uses TRBV7-2 with TRBJ2-5; the match to TRBD1 covers 8 bases. Germline loops: CDR1 SGHTA, CDR2 FQGNSA. Germline trimming cut 7 bases from V and 2 bases from J; bases unmatched to any gene: 18. This CDR3 contains 18 residues. The CDR3, as DNA: TGTGCCAGCACAGCTTGGGTGGGGGTTCACAGGGGGCAAGAGACCCAGTACTTC. This sequence encodes CASTAWVGVHRGQETQYF.

The chain uses TRBV7-2 and TRBJ1-5, with D perhaps TRBD1 (6 bases). The CDR3 extends over 15 amino acids. Looked up from germline, CDR1 is SGHTA and CDR2 is FQGNSA. The V gene lost 5 bases and the J gene lost 7 bases, with 18 bases spanning the gap. The CDR3 region is CASSVLPGVDQPQHF. The CDR3 region has the DNA TGTGCCAGCAGCGTTCTGCCAGGGGTGGACCAGCCCCAGCATTTT.

V usage is TRBV28 and J usage is TRBJ2-3, with D perhaps TRBD1 (5 bases). This CDR3 contains 13 residues. CDR1 is MDHEN and CDR2 is SYDVKM in the germline V gene. CDR3 nucleotide sequence: TGTGCTGCCCAAGGGGCCCTCTTAAATACGCAGTATTTT. It encodes CAAQGALLNTQYF.

This chain links TRBV5-6 with TRBJ1-5; D not certain. V lost 4 bases to trimming and J lost 2 bases, with 10 bases between them. CDR1 and CDR2 from the germline V gene are SGHDT and YYEEEE. The CDR3 spans 14 residues. CDR3 in DNA: TGTGCCAGCAGCGTCTGGGGTGGCAATCAGCCCCAGCATTTT. Residues: CASSVWGGNQPQHF.

Only one count was recorded for this clone. The chain uses TRBV13 and TRBJ1-3; 9 bases align to TRBD1. J gave up 1 base and V 2 bases, and 6 bases lay outside the gene matches. The length of the CDR3 is 17 residues. CDR1 and CDR2 (germline): PRHDT, FYEKMQ (reference sequence). The CDR3 DNA reads TGTGCCAGCAGCTTACTTCCGGGACAGGGTTCTGGAAACACCATATATTTT. Protein product: CASSLLPGQGSGNTIYF.

V is TRBV7-2 and J is TRBJ2-7; the match to TRBD2 covers 11 bases. This CDR3 has 19 residues. V trimming: 5 bases; J trimming: 1 base; junction bases outside the gene matches: 16. Germline lookup yields CDR1 SGHTA and CDR2 FQGNSA. The CDR3 DNA sequence: TGTGCCAGCAGCCCCCCCCCGGGCCTAGCGGGGGGCGTTTCCTACGAGCAGTACTTC. As protein: CASSPPPGLAGGVSYEQYF.

V is TRBV7-9 and J is TRBJ1-5; D is perhaps TRBD1 (5 bases). The CDR3 contains 14 residues. V was clipped by 3 bases and J by 4 bases, with 10 bases between them. CDR1 and CDR2 (germline): SEHNR, FQNEAQ (reference sequence). The CDR3 protein is CASSFGSGNQPQHF. In DNA form, the CDR3 reads TGTGCCAGCAGCTTCGGATCAGGGAATCAGCCCCAGCATTTT. The full variable domain, its missing parts supplied by reference TRBV7-9 and TRBJ1-5, is DTGVSQNPRHKITKRGQNVTFRCDPISEHNRLYWYRQTLGQGPEFLTYFQNEAQLEKSRLLSDRFSAERPKGSFSTLEIQRTEQGDSAMYLCASSFGSGNQPQHFGDGTRLSIL.

The V and J genes are TRBV9 and TRBJ2-3; perhaps D is TRBD1 or TRBD2 (6 bases each). Germline lookup yields CDR1 SGDLS and CDR2 YYNGEE. Trimming left V 0 bases short and J 0 bases short, with 14 bases between. This CDR3 has 17 residues. CDR3 sequence reads: CASSVGPGGGSTDTQYF. As DNA, the CDR3 is TGTGCCAGCAGCGTAGGCCCCGGGGGCGGGAGCACAGATACGCAGTATTTT.

The gene calls are TRBV3-1 (or the pseudogene TRBV3-2) and TRBJ2-3, with unresolved D. Between the trimmed V and J ends, which lost 2 bases and 8 bases, there was a span of 11 bases. CDR3 length: 13 residues. Germline values: CDR1 LGHDT, CDR2 YNNKEL (reference sequence). The CDR3 region has the DNA TGTGCCAGCAGCCAAAGATCCAAGGCTACGCAGTATTTT. It translates to CASSQRSKATQYF.

The genes are TRBV28 and TRBJ1-2; the D gene is possibly TRBD1 (5 bases). In germline, CDR1 is MDHEN, CDR2 SYDVKM. V lost 3 bases to trimming and J lost 7 bases, with 12 bases between them. The CDR3 consists of 13 residues. This chain's CDR3 is CASSFRDRRGYTF. CDR3 bases: TGTGCCAGCAGTTTCAGGGATAGACGTGGCTACACCTTC.

The chain recombines TRBV7-9 with TRBJ1-2; 8 nucleotides align to TRBD1. With 4 bases clipped from V and 4 bases from J, the junction kept 17 bases outside the gene matches. The CDR3 covers 18 residues. The V gene's germline CDR1 is SEHNR and CDR2 FQNEAQ (reference sequence). This chain's CDR3 is CASSSARTGKWGGYGYTF. Written as DNA, the CDR3 is TGTGCCAGCAGCTCCGCCAGGACAGGGAAGTGGGGGGGCTATGGCTACACCTTC.

The gene calls are TRBV6-5 and TRBJ1-1; the match to TRBD1 covers 8 bases. The CDR3 runs to 14 residues. The J segment lost 2 bases and the V segment lost 7 bases, leaving 6 bases of the junction unmatched. From germline, CDR1 is MNHEY and CDR2 SVGAGI. Here the CDR3 DNA reads TGTGCCAGCACCGACAGGGGAAGAAACACTGAAGCTTTCTTT. Residues: CASTDRGRNTEAFF.

The genes are TRBV6-5 and TRBJ1-5; 8 nucleotides line up with TRBD1. Looked up from germline, CDR1 is MNHEY and CDR2 is SVGAGI. V shed 7 bases and J 1 base; nucleotides not matched to a gene: 3. The CDR3 length is 14 residues. The CDR3: CASNRQGSNQPQHF. CDR3 bases: TGTGCCAGCAACCGACAGGGGAGCAATCAGCCCCAGCATTTT.

CDR3 in DNA: TGTGCCAGCAGCCCAGGGGCTAGCGGGATCTACGAGCAGTACTTC. Amino acid sequence: CASSPGASGIYEQYF. This chain links TRBV27 with TRBJ2-7, with 9 nucleotides matching TRBD2. From germline, CDR1 is MNHEY and CDR2 SMNVEV (reference sequence). V lost 6 bases to trimming and J lost 3 bases; unmatched junction nucleotides: 9. The CDR3 totals 15 residues.

The rearrangement uses TRBV30 and TRBJ2-5; 9 nucleotides agree with TRBD2. The germline CDR1 and CDR2 sequences are GTSNPN and SVGIG (reference sequence). Trimming at V came to 3 bases and at J to 5 bases, leaving 13 bases not matched to a gene. The CDR3 runs to 16 residues. DNA for the CDR3: TGTGCCTGGAGGAAGATTAGGCTAGCGGGGTCGGAGACCCAGTACTTC. The encoded protein is CAWRKIRLAGSETQYF.

This chain connects TRBV9 to TRBJ2-1; 8 bases line up with TRBD2. The CDR3 has 17 residues. In germline, CDR1 is SGDLS, CDR2 YYNGEE. The junction had 13 bases not matched to a gene; V was cut back by 4 bases and J by 4 bases. The CDR3 sequence: CASSPPLALAGYNEQFF. Here the CDR3 DNA reads TGTGCCAGCAGCCCCCCCCTGGCCCTAGCGGGTTACAATGAGCAGTTCTTC.

This rearrangement joins TRBV10-3 to TRBJ2-7, with 7 bases that match TRBD2. Trimming cost V 0 bases and J 2 bases; bases outside gene matches: 10. CDR1 and CDR2 from the germline V gene are ENHRY and SYGVKD. This CDR3 contains 17 residues. The CDR3 is CAISESRGGTPPYEQYF. DNA of the CDR3: TGTGCCATCAGTGAGTCGAGGGGAGGGACGCCTCCCTACGAGCAGTACTTC.

The J gene is TRBJ1-5, the V gene TRBV7-8, with 8 bases lining up with TRBD1. There are 15 residues in the CDR3. V gave up 3 bases and J gave up 4 bases; unmatched junction bases: 5. In germline, CDR1 is SGHVS, CDR2 FQNEAQ. The CDR3 DNA reads as TGTGCCAGCAGCTTTGGACAGGGTGGGAATCAGCCCCAGCATTTT. Translation gives CASSFGQGGNQPQHF.

V and J are TRBV30 and TRBJ1-3, with a tentative D call TRBD1 (5 bases). Germline V gene lookup returns CDR1 GTSNPN and CDR2 SVGIG (reference sequence). The CDR3 totals 16 residues. V lost 0 bases, J lost 0 bases, and 12 bases lay in between. CDR3 loop: CAWSVLGHPSGNTIYF. CDR3 in DNA: TGTGCCTGGAGTGTACTCGGACACCCCTCTGGAAACACCATATATTTT.

The chain links TRBV9 to TRBJ2-3, with D hard to call. The CDR3 consists of 15 residues. V gave up 2 bases and J gave up 3 bases, with 13 bases separating them. Germline lookup yields CDR1 SGDLS and CDR2 YYNGEE. The CDR3 sequence: CASSVVSRSTDTQYF. The CDR3 coding sequence is TGTGCCAGCAGCGTCGTGTCCAGGAGTACAGATACGCAGTATTTT.

This rearrangement joins TRBV4-3 to TRBJ2-3, with no clear D. Germline V lookup: CDR1 LGHNA, CDR2 YSLEER. This CDR3 has 14 amino acids. The ends were cut back, 0 bases at V and 4 bases at J, with 8 bases in the middle. The CDR3 is CASSQEYSSDTQYF. The CDR3 DNA sequence: TGCGCCAGCAGCCAAGAATACTCGTCAGATACGCAGTATTTT.

The chain joins TRBV7-2 to TRBJ1-1; 9 bases agree with TRBD1. Looked up from germline, CDR1 is SGHTA and CDR2 is FQGNSA. The CDR3 extends over 14 amino acids. The V segment lost 5 bases and the J segment 4 bases; nucleotides outside the gene matches: 5. The CDR3 sequence is CASSPGQGSTEAFF. DNA for the CDR3: TGTGCCAGCAGCCCAGGACAGGGGAGCACTGAAGCTTTCTTT.

J is TRBJ2-3 and V is TRBV5-1; TRBD2 matches 10 bases. Germline V gene sequence: CDR1 SGHRS, CDR2 YFSETQ. The CDR3 has 14 residues. V shed 0 bases, J shed 8 bases, and the junction held 3 bases outside the gene matches. The CDR3 here is CASSLGLAGATQYF. The CDR3 nucleotides are TGCGCCAGCAGCTTGGGGCTAGCGGGAGCTACGCAGTATTTT.

The chain employs TRBV15 and TRBJ2-7; TRBD1 aligns across 8 bases. Germline CDR1 LNHNV, CDR2 YYDKDF (reference sequence). V lost 9 bases and J lost 1; bases outside the gene matches: 5. This CDR3 has 13 residues. The CDR3: CATRQGWSYEQYF. CDR3 sequence (DNA): TGTGCCACTCGACAGGGGTGGTCCTACGAGCAGTACTTC.

The chain carries TRBV9 and TRBJ1-2, with a possible D match to TRBD1 (6 bases). This CDR3 has 15 residues. Germline loops: CDR1 SGDLS, CDR2 YYNGEE. V lost 0 bases and J lost 2, with 11 bases in between. CDR3 loop: CASSVADDRNYGYTF. CDR3 nucleotides: TGTGCCAGCAGCGTAGCAGACGACAGGAACTATGGCTACACCTTC.

The chain is built from TRBV29-1 and TRBJ2-7, with 8 nucleotides matching TRBD2. Germline CDR1 SQVTM, CDR2 ANQGSEA. After removal of 7 bases from V and 4 bases from J, the junction contained 12 bases not matched to a gene. The CDR3 is made up of 14 amino acids. CDR3 sequence reads: CSALKTSDRYEQYF. For the CDR3, the DNA is TGCAGCGCCCTTAAGACTAGCGATAGATACGAGCAGTACTTC.

The J gene is TRBJ2-7, the V gene TRBV28; 7 nucleotides match TRBD1. From germline, CDR1 is MDHEN and CDR2 SYDVKM. After removal of 5 bases from V and 4 bases from J, the junction contained 8 bases not matched to a gene. The CDR3 length is 14 residues. The CDR3 is CASSETGVGYEQYF. The CDR3 DNA sequence: TGTGCCAGCAGTGAAACAGGGGTTGGTTACGAGCAGTACTTC.